This T cell receptor beta chain was observed in a study of cytomegalovirus exposure and HLA in healthy donors. This clone was seen just once. Per germline, CDR1 SQVTM and CDR2 ANQGSEA. The CDR3 is 13 residues long. J lost 6 bases, V lost 8 bases, and 12 bases had no gene match. The PCR used 60 Vbeta and 13 Jbeta primers. TCRdb's table, derived via immunoSEQ multiplex PCR, lists solely in-frame clones and lacks some. This table has 18,000 or so clones, about 74% appearing once. The sequence came from a man between 18 and 35 years old in good health and CMV-seronegative. Sequencing was performed on PBMCs. The chain carries TRBV29-1 and TRBJ1-1; 7 nucleotides agree with TRBD1. In DNA form, the CDR3 reads TGCAGCTTCAAGACAGGGCGCAACGCTGAAGCTTTCTTT. Translation: CSFKTGRNAEAFF.